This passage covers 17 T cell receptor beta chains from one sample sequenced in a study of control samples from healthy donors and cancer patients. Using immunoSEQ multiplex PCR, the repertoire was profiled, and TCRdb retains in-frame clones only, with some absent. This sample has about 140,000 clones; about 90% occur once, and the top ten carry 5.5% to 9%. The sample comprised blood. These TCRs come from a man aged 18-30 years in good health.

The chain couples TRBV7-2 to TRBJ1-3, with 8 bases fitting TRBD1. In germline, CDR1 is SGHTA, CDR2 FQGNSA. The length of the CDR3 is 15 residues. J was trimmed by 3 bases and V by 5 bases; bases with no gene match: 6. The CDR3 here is CASSPDRASGNTIYF. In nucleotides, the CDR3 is TGTGCCAGCAGCCCGGACAGGGCTAGTGGAAACACCATATATTTT.

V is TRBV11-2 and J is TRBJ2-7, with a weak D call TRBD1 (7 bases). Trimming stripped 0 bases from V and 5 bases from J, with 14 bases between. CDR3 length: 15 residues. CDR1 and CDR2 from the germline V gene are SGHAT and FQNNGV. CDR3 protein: CASSLEAAGGHEQYF. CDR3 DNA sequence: TGTGCCAGCAGCTTAGAGGCGGCAGGGGGGCACGAGCAGTACTTC. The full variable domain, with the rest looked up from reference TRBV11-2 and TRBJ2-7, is EAGVAQSPRYKIIEKRQSVAFWCNPISGHATLYWYQQILGQGPKLLIQFQNNGVVDDSQLPKDRFSAERLKGVDSTLKIQPAKLEDSAVYLCASSLEAAGGHEQYFGPGTRLTVT.

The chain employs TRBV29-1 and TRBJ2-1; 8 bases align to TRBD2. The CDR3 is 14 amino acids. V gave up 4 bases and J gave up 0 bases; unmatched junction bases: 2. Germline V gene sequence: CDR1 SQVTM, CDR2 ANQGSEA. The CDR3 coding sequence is TGCAGCGTTGTCGGGGGGGCCTCCTACAATGAGCAGTTCTTC. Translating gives CSVVGGASYNEQFF.

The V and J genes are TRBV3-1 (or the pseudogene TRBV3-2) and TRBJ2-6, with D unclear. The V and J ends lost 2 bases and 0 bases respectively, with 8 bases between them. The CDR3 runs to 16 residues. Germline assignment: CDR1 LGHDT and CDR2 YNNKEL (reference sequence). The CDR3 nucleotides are TGTGCCAGCAGCCAACCCCCGTTCTCTGGGGCCAACGTCCTGACTTTC. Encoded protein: CASSQPPFSGANVLTF.

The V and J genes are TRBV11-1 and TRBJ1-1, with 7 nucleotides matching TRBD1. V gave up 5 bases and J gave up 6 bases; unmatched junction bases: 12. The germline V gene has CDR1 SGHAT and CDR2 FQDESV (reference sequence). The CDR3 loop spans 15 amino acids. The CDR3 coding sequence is TGTGCCAGCAGCAACAGACAGGGAGGCCAGCCTGAAGCTTTCTTT. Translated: CASSNRQGGQPEAFF.

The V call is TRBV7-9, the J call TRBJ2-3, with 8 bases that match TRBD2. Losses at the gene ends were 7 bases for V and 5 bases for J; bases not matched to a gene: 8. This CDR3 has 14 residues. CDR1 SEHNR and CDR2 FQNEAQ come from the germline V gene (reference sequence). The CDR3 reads CASNRAGEVDTQYF. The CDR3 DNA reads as TGTGCCAGCAACCGAGCGGGGGAGGTAGATACGCAGTATTTT.

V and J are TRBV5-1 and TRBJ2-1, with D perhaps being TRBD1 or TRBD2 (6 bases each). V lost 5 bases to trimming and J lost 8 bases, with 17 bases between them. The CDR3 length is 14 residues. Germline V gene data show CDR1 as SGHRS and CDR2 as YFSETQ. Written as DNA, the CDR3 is TGCGCCAGCAGAGGGGGGCCCCACAACGATGAGCAGTTCTTC. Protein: CASRGGPHNDEQFF.

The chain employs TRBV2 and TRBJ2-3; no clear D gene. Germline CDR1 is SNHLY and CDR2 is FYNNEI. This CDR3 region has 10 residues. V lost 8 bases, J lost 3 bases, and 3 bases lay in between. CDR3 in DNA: TGTGCCAGCGAAACAGATACGCAGTATTTT. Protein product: CASETDTQYF.

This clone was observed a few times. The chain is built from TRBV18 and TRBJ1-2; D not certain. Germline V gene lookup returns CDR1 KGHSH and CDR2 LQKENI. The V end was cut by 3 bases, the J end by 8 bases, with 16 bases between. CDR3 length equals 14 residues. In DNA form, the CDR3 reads TGTGCCAGCTCACCTGGCAGCCCGAGGGAAGGCTACACCTTC. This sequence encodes CASSPGSPREGYTF.

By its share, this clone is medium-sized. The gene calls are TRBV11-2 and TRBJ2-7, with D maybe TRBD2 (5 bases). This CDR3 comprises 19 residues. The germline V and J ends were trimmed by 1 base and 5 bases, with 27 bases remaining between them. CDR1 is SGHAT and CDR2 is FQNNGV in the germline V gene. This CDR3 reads CASSLGRGDRLSRLHEQYF. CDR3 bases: TGTGCCAGCAGCTTAGGACGGGGAGATCGCCTTTCGAGACTACACGAGCAGTACTTC.

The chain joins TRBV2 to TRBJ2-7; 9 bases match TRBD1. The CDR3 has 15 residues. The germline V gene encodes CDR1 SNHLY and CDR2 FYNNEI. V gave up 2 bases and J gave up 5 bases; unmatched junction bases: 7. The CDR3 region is CASSERGTGNHEQYF. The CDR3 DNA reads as TGTGCCAGCAGTGAACGGGGGACAGGGAACCACGAGCAGTACTTC. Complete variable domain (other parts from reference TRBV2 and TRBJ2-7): EPEVTQTPSHQVTQMGQEVILRCVPISNHLYFYWYRQILGQKVEFLVSFYNNEISEKSEIFDDQFSVERPDGSNFTLKIRSTKLEDSAMYFCASSERGTGNHEQYFGPGTRLTVT.

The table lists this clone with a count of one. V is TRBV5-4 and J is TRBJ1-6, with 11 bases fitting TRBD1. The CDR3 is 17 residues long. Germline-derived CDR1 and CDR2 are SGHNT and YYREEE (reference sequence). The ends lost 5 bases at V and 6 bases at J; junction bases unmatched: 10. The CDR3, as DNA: TGTGCCAGCAGGGAATGGATAGGACAGGGGGCTAATTCACCCCTCCACTTT. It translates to CASREWIGQGANSPLHF.

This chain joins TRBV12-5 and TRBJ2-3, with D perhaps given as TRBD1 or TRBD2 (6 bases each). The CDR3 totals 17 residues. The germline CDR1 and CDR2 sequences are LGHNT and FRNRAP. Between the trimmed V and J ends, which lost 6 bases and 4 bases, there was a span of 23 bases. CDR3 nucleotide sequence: TGTGCTAGTGGCCCCCCCGGAGTAACGGGGGCAGCAGATACGCAGTATTTT. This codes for CASGPPGVTGAADTQYF.

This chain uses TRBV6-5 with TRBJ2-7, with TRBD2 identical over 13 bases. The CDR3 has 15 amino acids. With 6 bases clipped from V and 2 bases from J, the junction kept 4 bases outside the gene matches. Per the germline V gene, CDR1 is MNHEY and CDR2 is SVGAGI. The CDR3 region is CASRATSGGAYEQYF. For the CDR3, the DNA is TGTGCCAGCAGGGCCACTAGCGGGGGGGCCTACGAGCAGTACTTC.

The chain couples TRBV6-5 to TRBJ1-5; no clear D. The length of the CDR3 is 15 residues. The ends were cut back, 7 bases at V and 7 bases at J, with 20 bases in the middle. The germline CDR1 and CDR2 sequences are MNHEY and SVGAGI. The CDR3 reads CASIPSGHIRQPQHF. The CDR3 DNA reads TGTGCCAGCATTCCTTCCGGGCACATTAGACAGCCCCAGCATTTT.

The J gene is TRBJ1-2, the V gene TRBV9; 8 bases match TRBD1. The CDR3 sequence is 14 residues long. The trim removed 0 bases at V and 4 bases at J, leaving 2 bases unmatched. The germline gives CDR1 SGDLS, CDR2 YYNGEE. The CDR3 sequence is CASSVGQGTYGYTF. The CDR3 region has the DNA TGTGCCAGCAGCGTAGGACAGGGGACCTATGGCTACACCTTC.

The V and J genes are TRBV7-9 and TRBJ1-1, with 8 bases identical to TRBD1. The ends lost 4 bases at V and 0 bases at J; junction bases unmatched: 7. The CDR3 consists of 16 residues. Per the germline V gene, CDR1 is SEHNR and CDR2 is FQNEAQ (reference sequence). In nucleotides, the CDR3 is TGTGCCAGCAGCTATCCGGGACAGGAGATGAACACTGAAGCTTTCTTT. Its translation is CASSYPGQEMNTEAFF.